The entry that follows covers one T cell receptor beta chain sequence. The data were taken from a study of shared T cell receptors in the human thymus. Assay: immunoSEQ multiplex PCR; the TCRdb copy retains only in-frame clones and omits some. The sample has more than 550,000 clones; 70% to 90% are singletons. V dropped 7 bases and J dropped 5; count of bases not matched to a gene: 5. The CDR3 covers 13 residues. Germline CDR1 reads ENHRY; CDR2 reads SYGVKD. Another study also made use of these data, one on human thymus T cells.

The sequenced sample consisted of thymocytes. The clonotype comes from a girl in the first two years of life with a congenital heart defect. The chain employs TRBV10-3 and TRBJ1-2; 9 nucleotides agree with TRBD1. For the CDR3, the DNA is TGTGCCATCACCGGGACAGGGCGGTATGGCTACACCTTC. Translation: CAITGTGRYGYTF.